This T cell receptor (beta chain) emerged from a study of PD-1 blockade in classical Hodgkin lymphoma. Broader study findings: In newly diagnosed patients, baseline TCR diversity was reportedly below that of healthy donors. Compared with baseline, CD4+ but not CD8+ TCR diversity had risen significantly by C4D1.

With respect to this clone: The antigen is unknown.

This table comes from immunoSEQ multiplex PCR, and its TCRdb copy is limited to in-frame clones, with some not included. The sample includes some 100,000 clones, approximately 92% of them seen just once. The germline V gene encodes CDR1 MDHEN and CDR2 SYDVKM. The CDR3 is 13 amino acids. V dropped 11 bases and J dropped 4 bases, with 15 bases sitting between them. Each patient experienced a relapse that followed autologous stem cell transplantation, and brentuximab vedotin exposure varied. This sequence originates from a human donor with classical Hodgkin lymphoma. The material sequenced was peripheral blood mononuclear cells (PBMCs), taken at baseline. J is TRBJ2-1 and V is TRBV28; D perhaps matches TRBD2 (6 bases). The CDR3 DNA follows: TGTGCCTCAAGAGGGGCGGGGTACAATGAGCAGTTCTTC. Its translation is CASRGAGYNEQFF.